The 27 T cell receptor beta chains listed next were all sequenced from one sample in a study of identical twins. One entry per CDR3 protein, called by TCRdb with MiXCR from the 5' RACE reads. The sample carries roughly 710,000 distinct CDR3 sequences, around 6.1% recorded once. The sample was naive T cells sorted from blood. Receptor source: a man aged 18-30 years in good health.

The sample holds many counts of this clonotype. The J gene is TRBJ2-3, the V gene TRBV4-2, with no clear D. CDR1 is LGHNA and CDR2 is YNFKEQ in the germline V gene. V was shortened by 0 bases and J by 5 bases, with 6 bases between the two germline ends. This CDR3 region has 13 residues. DNA of the CDR3: TGTGCCAGCAGCCAAGATCTTATAGATACGCAGTATTTT. This sequence encodes CASSQDLIDTQYF.

This rearrangement joins TRBV12-3 or TRBV12-4 to TRBJ2-1, with D uncertain. The length of the CDR3 is 15 residues. Trimming left V 6 bases short and J 2 bases short, with 14 bases between. The CDR3: CASSRITAPYNEQFF. CDR3 in DNA: TGTGCCAGCAGCAGAATAACGGCCCCCTACAATGAGCAGTTCTTC.

In this sample, this clonotype turned up a few times. The V gene is TRBV4-3, the J gene TRBJ2-3, with D perhaps matching TRBD1 (5 bases). In germline, CDR1 is LGHNA, CDR2 YSLEER. Trimming stripped 0 bases from V and 4 bases from J, with 11 bases between. CDR3 size: 15 residues. The CDR3 sequence: CASSQDRIGADTQYF. Here the CDR3 DNA reads TGCGCCAGCAGCCAAGACCGAATAGGGGCAGATACGCAGTATTTT.

V gene TRBV10-2 combines with J gene TRBJ2-3, with 8 bases lining up with TRBD2. Per germline, CDR1 WSHSY and CDR2 SAAADI. J gave up 2 bases and V 2 bases, and 3 bases lay outside the gene matches. The CDR3 runs 15 residues. CDR3 nucleotide sequence: TGCGCCAGCAGTGAGAGCGGGAGCCACACAGATACGCAGTATTTT. The encoded protein is CASSESGSHTDTQYF.

On this clonotype itself: At one end the junction does not follow the germline gene, possibly because of a read error. The chain couples TRBV7-7 to TRBJ2-7, with no clear D. Germline V gene sequence: CDR1 SSHAT, CDR2 FNYEAQ (reference sequence). The CDR3 spans 11 residues. The chain's CDR3 is CASSLHESNFF. The DNA of the CDR3 is TGTGCCAGCAGCCTTCATGAATCGAATTTCTTC.

This clonotype has a count of ten or more. The rearrangement uses TRBV20-1 and TRBJ2-7; D is unclear. CDR1 and CDR2 from the germline V gene are DFQATT and SNEGSKA (reference sequence). Trimming removed 0 bases at V and 1 base at J, with 10 bases between. The CDR3 is made up of 14 amino acids. DNA of the CDR3: TGCAGTGCTAGAGAAAAGCGACCTTCCTACGAGCAGTACTTC. The encoded protein is CSAREKRPSYEQYF.

This clonotype was seen repeatedly, ten times or more. The V gene is TRBV4-1, the J gene TRBJ1-2, with a tentative D call TRBD1 (5 bases). The CDR3 extends over 16 amino acids. Trimming removed 3 bases from V and 6 bases from J, with 20 bases in between. Germline V gene lookup returns CDR1 MGHRA and CDR2 YSYEKL. The CDR3 here is CASSHEVAGGLDGYTF. The DNA of the CDR3 is TGCGCCAGCAGCCATGAAGTTGCCGGGGGACTTGATGGCTACACCTTC.

This clonotype was picked up many times. The chain is built from TRBV29-1 and TRBJ2-1, with D perhaps matching TRBD1 or TRBD2 (5 bases each). Trimming stripped 3 bases from V and 2 bases from J, with 20 bases between. This CDR3 spans 17 amino acids. Germline loops: CDR1 SQVTM, CDR2 ANQGSEA. This CDR3 is CSVEGVLDPLAYNEQFF. The CDR3 bases are TGCAGCGTTGAGGGGGTCCTAGACCCGCTGGCCTACAATGAGCAGTTCTTC.

This clonotype has more than one count but fewer than ten. The chain recombines TRBV5-1 with TRBJ2-3; 7 nucleotides line up with TRBD2. The junction had 6 bases not matched to a gene; V was cut back by 5 bases and J by 3 bases. This CDR3 is built from 14 residues. Germline values: CDR1 SGHRS, CDR2 YFSETQ. The CDR3 nucleotides read TGCGCCAGCAGGATTCTAGCGGATACAGATACGCAGTATTTT. Amino acids: CASRILADTDTQYF.

V usage is TRBV2 and J usage is TRBJ1-5; D is possibly TRBD1 (6 bases). The CDR3 runs 16 residues. Germline V lookup: CDR1 SNHLY, CDR2 FYNNEI. V was pared by 6 bases and J by 1 base, with 16 bases between. The CDR3 sequence is CASRGGHGRSNQPQHF. CDR3 sequence (DNA): TGTGCCAGCAGGGGGGGACACGGCCGAAGCAATCAGCCCCAGCATTTT.

As to this clonotype: This sequence may be a read error, since a much larger clone differs from it by one base. In this CDR3 the conserved last residue, phenylalanine or tryptophan, is missing, so a read error is likely. The chain is built from TRBV6-5 and TRBJ2-7; TRBD1 agrees at 8 bases. The CDR3 is 14 amino acids. The V gene end was trimmed by 2 bases and the J gene end by 6 bases; junction bases not matched to a gene: 6. The germline CDR1 and CDR2 sequences are MNHEY and SVGAGI. As DNA, the CDR3 is TGTGCCAGCAGTTACAACGGACAGGGAAGCGAGCAGTACGCC. As protein: CASSYNGQGSEQYA.

This clonotype was recorded at least ten times. The gene calls are TRBV6-2 or TRBV6-3 and TRBJ2-2, with TRBD1 identical over 7 bases. In germline, CDR1 is MNHEY, CDR2 SVGEGT. This CDR3 has 15 amino acids. Germline trimming cut 7 bases from V and 3 bases from J; bases unmatched to any gene: 8. CDR3 sequence reads: CASTKGQLHTGELFF. DNA of the CDR3: TGTGCCAGCACTAAGGGACAGCTACACACCGGGGAGCTGTTTTTT.

This clonotype showed up many times. This sequence joins TRBV10-3 and TRBJ2-2, with a tentative D call TRBD1 (6 bases). The CDR3 has 11 residues. The V and J ends lost 4 bases and 12 bases respectively, with 9 bases between them. Germline-derived CDR1 and CDR2 are ENHRY and SYGVKD. Here the CDR3 DNA reads TGTGCCATCAGTGTTGGGGGCAAGCTGTTTTTT. Protein: CAISVGGKLFF.

This clonotype was detected a few times. This sequence joins TRBV7-6 and TRBJ2-2, with D possibly being TRBD2 (5 bases). The CDR3 is 13 amino acids. CDR1 and CDR2 (germline): SGHVS, FNYEAQ. The CDR3 loop reads CARPGSNTGELFF. DNA of the CDR3: TGTGCTCGCCCGGGGTCGAACACCGGGGAGCTGTTTTTT.

The V gene is TRBV7-9, the J gene TRBJ2-1; no definite D call. Germline CDR1 is SEHNR and CDR2 is FQNEAQ (reference sequence). The V gene lost 3 bases and the J gene lost 8 bases, with 17 bases spanning the gap. This CDR3 is 15 amino acids long. As DNA, the CDR3 is TGTGCCAGCAGCTTTGGGCATTCTGGTTTCGATGAGCAGTTCTTC. Translation: CASSFGHSGFDEQFF.

This clonotype was observed a few times. The rearrangement uses TRBV27 and TRBJ2-7, with a weak D call TRBD1 (6 bases). V lost 6 bases, J lost 2 bases, and 17 bases lay in between. The CDR3 contains 15 residues. CDR1 and CDR2 from the germline V gene are MNHEY and SMNVEV (reference sequence). CDR3 sequence (DNA): TGTGCCAGCAGCTCTAAAGGACAGTCTGCCTACGAGCAGTACTTC. This encodes CASSSKGQSAYEQYF.

V gene TRBV5-1 combines with J gene TRBJ2-1; TRBD2 is a possible D gene (7 bases). The CDR3 consists of 16 residues. Trimming stripped 0 bases from V and 8 bases from J, with 18 bases between. The germline V gene encodes CDR1 SGHRS and CDR2 YFSETQ. This CDR3 is CASSLAGGSGGYEQFF. CDR3 sequence (DNA): TGCGCCAGCAGCTTGGCCGGCGGGAGTGGGGGCTATGAGCAGTTCTTC.

The gene calls are TRBV29-1 and TRBJ1-2, with 9 bases lining up with TRBD1. This CDR3 spans 15 amino acids. J gave up 4 bases and V 4 bases, and 10 bases lay outside the gene matches. Germline CDR1 is SQVTM and CDR2 is ANQGSEA. The CDR3 DNA reads as TGCAGCGTTGTACAGGGGGCGCCGACCGTCTATGGCTACACCTTC. It yields the protein CSVVQGAPTVYGYTF.

This clonotype was found many times. This chain links TRBV20-1 with TRBJ2-2, with 9 bases aligning to TRBD2. From germline, CDR1 is DFQATT and CDR2 SNEGSKA (reference sequence). V gave up 4 bases and J gave up 1 base; unmatched junction bases: 4. The length of the CDR3 is 15 residues. The CDR3 loop is CSATETSGNTGELFF. The CDR3 DNA reads TGCAGTGCTACAGAGACTAGCGGGAACACCGGGGAGCTGTTTTTT.

The V and J genes are TRBV7-2 and TRBJ2-2; D ambiguous. Trimming stripped 3 bases from V and 5 bases from J, with 16 bases between. The CDR3 length is 16 residues. The germline gives CDR1 SGHTA, CDR2 FQGNSA. The CDR3 sequence: CASSFPGRRSTGELFF. The CDR3 DNA reads as TGTGCCAGCAGCTTTCCAGGACGGCGTTCTACCGGGGAGCTGTTTTTT. Full variable domain (remainder filled in from reference TRBV7-2 and TRBJ2-2): GAGVSQSPSNKVTEKGKDVELRCDPISGHTALYWYRQSLGQGLEFLIYFQGNSAPDKSGLPSDRFSAERTGGSVSTLTIQRTQQEDSAVYLCASSFPGRRSTGELFFGEGSRLTVL.

For this clonotype: A much more abundant neighbour one base away suggests this may be a read error. The chain is built from TRBV29-1 and TRBJ2-3, with 8 bases matching TRBD1. J lost 6 bases, V lost 6 bases, and 20 bases had no gene match. The CDR3 consists of 17 residues. Germline CDR1 and CDR2: SQVTM and ANQGSEA. CDR3 protein: CSVPGQESLVGADTQYF. The DNA of the CDR3 is TGCAGCGTCCCGGGACAGGAGTCACTAGTGGGGGCCGATACGCAGTATTTT.

Concerning this clonotype itself: This may arise from a read error, as a much more abundant clone is one base away. V usage is TRBV5-1 and J usage is TRBJ2-5, with D perhaps TRBD1 (6 bases). In germline, CDR1 is SGHRS, CDR2 YFSETQ. This CDR3 region has 13 residues. CDR3 amino acids: CANSSGQRQTQYF. The CDR3 DNA follows: TGCGCCAACAGCTCGGGACAACGACAGACCCAGTACTTC. The full variable domain, in which reference TRBV5-1 and TRBJ2-5 provide the parts outside the CDR3, is KAGVTQTPRYLIKTRGQQVTLSCSPISGHRSVSWYQQTPGQGLQFLFEYFSETQRNKGNFPGRFSGRQFSNSRSEMNVSTLELGDSALYLCANSSGQRQTQYFGPGTRLLVL.

This clonotype has at least ten counts. CDR3 bases: TGTGCCAGCAGTAGAAGCGGGAGTAAGTCCTACGAGCAGTACTTC. Translating it yields CASSRSGSKSYEQYF. The chain uses TRBV6-2 or TRBV6-3 and TRBJ2-7; 8 positions match TRBD2. The CDR3 contains 15 residues. Looked up from germline, CDR1 is MNHEY and CDR2 is SVGEGT. Trimming cost V 5 bases and J 1 base; bases outside gene matches: 7.

The rearrangement joins TRBV5-1 to TRBJ1-6, with D perhaps matching TRBD1 (5 bases). The length of the CDR3 is 15 residues. Trimming stripped 5 bases from V and 0 bases from J, with 9 bases between. CDR1 is SGHRS and CDR2 is YFSETQ in the germline V gene. CDR3 region: CASRGPFSYNSPLHF. CDR3 DNA: TGCGCCAGCAGGGGACCGTTCTCCTATAATTCACCCCTCCACTTT.

There are many counts of this clonotype. V and J are TRBV7-2 and TRBJ1-5, with D unclear. V lost 4 bases, J lost 8 bases, and 15 bases lay in between. From germline, CDR1 is SGHTA and CDR2 FQGNSA. The CDR3 length is 14 residues. The CDR3, as DNA: TGTGCCAGCAGCTCCGGCCTGGGTTTGGAGCCCCAGCATTTT. This translates into CASSSGLGLEPQHF.

Remarks on this clonotype: This clone may be a read error of a much larger clone one base away. V and J are TRBV12-3 or TRBV12-4 and TRBJ1-2; tentative D call: TRBD1 (5 bases). CDR3 length equals 13 residues. The CDR3 nucleotides read TGTGCCAGCGGTTTAGTGCAAAGGGACGGCTACACCTTC. Protein sequence: CASGLVQRDGYTF.

This clonotype showed up just a few times. V and J are TRBV10-3 and TRBJ2-1; TRBD1 aligns across 7 bases. The CDR3 runs to 19 residues. Germline assignment: CDR1 ENHRY and CDR2 SYGVKD. The trim removed 6 bases at V and 1 base at J, leaving 18 bases unmatched. DNA of the CDR3: TGTGCCATCAGGCAAGGACAGGCTAAGGGTGGGAATTCCTACAATGAGCAGTTCTTC. The encoded protein is CAIRQGQAKGGNSYNEQFF.